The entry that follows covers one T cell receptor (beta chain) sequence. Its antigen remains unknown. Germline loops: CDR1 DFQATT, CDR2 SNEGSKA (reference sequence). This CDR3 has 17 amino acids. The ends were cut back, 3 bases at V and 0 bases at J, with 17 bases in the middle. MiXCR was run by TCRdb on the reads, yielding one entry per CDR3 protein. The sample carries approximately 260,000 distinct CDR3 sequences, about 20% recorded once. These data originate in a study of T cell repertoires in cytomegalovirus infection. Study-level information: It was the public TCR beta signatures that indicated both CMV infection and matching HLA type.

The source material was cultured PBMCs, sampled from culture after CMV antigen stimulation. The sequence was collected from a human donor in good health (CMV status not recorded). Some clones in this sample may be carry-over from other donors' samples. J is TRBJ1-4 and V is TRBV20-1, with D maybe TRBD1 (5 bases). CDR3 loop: CSASTVGPGATNEKLFF. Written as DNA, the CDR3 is TGCAGTGCTAGCACCGTGGGACCGGGAGCAACTAATGAAAAACTGTTTTTT.